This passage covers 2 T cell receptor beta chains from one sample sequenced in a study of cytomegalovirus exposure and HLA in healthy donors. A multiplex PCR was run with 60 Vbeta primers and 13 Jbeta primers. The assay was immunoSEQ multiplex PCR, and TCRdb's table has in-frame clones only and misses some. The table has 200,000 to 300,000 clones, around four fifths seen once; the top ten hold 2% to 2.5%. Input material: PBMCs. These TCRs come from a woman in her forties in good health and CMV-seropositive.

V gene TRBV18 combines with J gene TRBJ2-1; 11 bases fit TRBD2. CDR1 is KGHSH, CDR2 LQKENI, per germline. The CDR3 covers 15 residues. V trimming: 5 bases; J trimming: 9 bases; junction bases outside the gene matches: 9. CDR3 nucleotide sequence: TGTGCCAGCTCAACCTTAGCGGGAGGGCCTGGTGAGCAGTTCTTC. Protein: CASSTLAGGPGEQFF. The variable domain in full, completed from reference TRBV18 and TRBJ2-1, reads NAGVMQNPRHLVRRRGQEARLRCSPMKGHSHVYWYRQLPEEGLKFMVYLQKENIIDESGMPKERFSAEFPKEGPSILRIQQVVRGDSAAYFCASSTLAGGPGEQFFGPGTRLTVL.

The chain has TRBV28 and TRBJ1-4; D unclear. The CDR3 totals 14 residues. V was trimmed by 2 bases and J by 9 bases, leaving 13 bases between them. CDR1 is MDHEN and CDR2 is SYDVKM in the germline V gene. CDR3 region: CASSLTSSSQKLFF. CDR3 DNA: TGTGCCAGCAGTTTAACCAGCTCTAGTCAAAAACTGTTTTTT.